Here is one T cell receptor (beta chain) with its context. This sample is drawn from a study of shared clonotypes between healthy human individuals. Here immunoSEQ multiplex PCR was the method, and the copy in TCRdb shows in-frame clones only, minus some. Among about 2.5 million clones listed, roughly 90% were seen once. This TCR was recovered from a man aged 18 to 30 in good health. Some clones in this sample may be carry-over from other donors' samples. Material for sequencing was naive CD4+ T cells from PBMCs. Subset in this sample: CD45RA+ positively selected.

The CDR3 loop reads CASSLAARGYEQYF. Written as DNA, the CDR3 is TGTGCCAGCAGCTTAGCGGCGAGGGGGTACGAGCAGTACTTC. The rearrangement links TRBV11-2 to TRBJ2-7, with D possibly TRBD1 on 6 matching bases. The germline V and J ends were trimmed by 1 base and 4 bases, with 11 bases remaining between them. CDR3 length: 14 amino acids. Germline values: CDR1 SGHAT, CDR2 FQNNGV.